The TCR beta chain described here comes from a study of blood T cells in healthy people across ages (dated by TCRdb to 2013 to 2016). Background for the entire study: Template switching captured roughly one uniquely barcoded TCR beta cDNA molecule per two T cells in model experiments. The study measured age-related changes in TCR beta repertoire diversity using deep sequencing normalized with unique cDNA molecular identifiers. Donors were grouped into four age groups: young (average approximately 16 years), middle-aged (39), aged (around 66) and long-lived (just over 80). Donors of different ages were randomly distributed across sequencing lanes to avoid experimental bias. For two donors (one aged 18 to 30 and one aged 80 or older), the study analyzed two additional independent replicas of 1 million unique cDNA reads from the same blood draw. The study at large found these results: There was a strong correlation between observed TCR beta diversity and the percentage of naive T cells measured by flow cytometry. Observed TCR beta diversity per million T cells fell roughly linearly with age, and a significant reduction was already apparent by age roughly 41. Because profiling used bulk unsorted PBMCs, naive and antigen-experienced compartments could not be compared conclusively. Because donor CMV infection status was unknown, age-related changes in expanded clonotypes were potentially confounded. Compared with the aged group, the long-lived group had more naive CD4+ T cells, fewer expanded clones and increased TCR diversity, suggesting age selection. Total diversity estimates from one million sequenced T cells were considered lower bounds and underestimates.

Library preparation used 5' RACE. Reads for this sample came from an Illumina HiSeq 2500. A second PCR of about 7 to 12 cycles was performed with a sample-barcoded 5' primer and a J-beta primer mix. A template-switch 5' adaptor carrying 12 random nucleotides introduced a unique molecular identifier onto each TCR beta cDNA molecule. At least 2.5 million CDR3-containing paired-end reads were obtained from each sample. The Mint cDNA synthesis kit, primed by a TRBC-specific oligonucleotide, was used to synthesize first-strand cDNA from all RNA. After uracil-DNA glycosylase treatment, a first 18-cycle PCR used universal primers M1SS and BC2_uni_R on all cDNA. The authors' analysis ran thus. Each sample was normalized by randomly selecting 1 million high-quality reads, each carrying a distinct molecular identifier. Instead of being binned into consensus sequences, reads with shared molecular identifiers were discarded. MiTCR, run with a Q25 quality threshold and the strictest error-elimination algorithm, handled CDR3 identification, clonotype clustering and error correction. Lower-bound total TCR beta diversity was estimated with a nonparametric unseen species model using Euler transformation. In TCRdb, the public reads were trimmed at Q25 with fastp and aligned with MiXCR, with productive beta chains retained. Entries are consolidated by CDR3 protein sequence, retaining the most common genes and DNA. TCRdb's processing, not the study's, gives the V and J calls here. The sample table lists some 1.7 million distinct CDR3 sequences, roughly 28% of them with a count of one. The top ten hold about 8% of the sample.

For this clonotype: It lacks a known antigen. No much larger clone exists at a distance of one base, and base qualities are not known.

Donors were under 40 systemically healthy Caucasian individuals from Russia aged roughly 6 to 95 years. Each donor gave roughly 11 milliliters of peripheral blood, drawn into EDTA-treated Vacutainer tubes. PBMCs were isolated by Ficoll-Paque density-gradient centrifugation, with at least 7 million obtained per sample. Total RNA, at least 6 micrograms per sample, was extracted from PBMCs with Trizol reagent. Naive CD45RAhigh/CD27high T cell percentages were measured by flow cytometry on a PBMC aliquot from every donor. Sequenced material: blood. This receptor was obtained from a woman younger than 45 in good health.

The CDR3 here reads CASSQGSGAYNEQFF. The nucleotide sequence is TGCGCCAGCAGCCAAGGGTCAGGAGCCTACAATGAGCAGTTCTTC. The chain employs TRBV4-3 and TRBJ2-1; the D gene cannot be resolved reliably. Counted from cysteine to phenylalanine, this CDR3 has 15 amino acids. Kept here is only the CDR3 DNA, which spans 45 bases and is read in frame from base 1. Trimming at the junction amounts to 1 base on V and 2 bases on J, and the germline ends lie 9 bases apart. The germline V gene gives CDR1 as LGHNA and CDR2 as YSLEER.